This TCR beta chain was retrieved from a study of cytomegalovirus exposure and HLA in healthy donors. Study-level findings and limits: The authors listed 150 to 200 TCR beta chains as cytomegalovirus-associated. In vitro confirmation showed a few CMV-associated chains to be CMV antigen specific. Cytomegalovirus status was reportedly diagnosed by the classifier with high sensitivity and specificity.

Details on this clone: Its antigen is unknown.

Donors came from a validation cohort of 95 to 150 subjects, distinct from the first 666-subject cohort. Germline V gene sequence: CDR1 SGHDN, CDR2 FVKESK. The CDR3 has 10 residues. V was trimmed by 6 bases and J by 11 bases, leaving 10 bases between them. Produced via immunoSEQ multiplex PCR; TCRdb's table is partial and in-frame only. The sample includes approximately 140,000 clones, more than 75% of them seen just once. This receptor was obtained from a man aged 18 to 29 in good health and CMV-seropositive. Input material: PBMCs. The chain carries TRBV14 and TRBJ1-1; a weak D match, TRBD1 (6 bases). The DNA of the CDR3 is TGTGCCAGCAGGGGGGCGTCTGCTTTCTTT. As protein: CASRGASAFF.